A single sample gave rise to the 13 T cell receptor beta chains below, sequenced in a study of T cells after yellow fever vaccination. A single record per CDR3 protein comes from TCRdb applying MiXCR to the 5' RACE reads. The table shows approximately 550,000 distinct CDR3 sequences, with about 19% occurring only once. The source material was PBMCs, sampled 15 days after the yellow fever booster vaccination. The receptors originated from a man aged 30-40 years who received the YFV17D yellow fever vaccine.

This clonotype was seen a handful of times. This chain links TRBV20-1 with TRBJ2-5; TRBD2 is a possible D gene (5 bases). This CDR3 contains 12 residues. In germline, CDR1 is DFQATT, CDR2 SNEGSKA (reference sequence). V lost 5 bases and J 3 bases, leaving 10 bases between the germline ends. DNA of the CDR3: TGCAGTGCTGCGCGAGGGAAAGAGACCCAGTACTTC. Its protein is CSAARGKETQYF.

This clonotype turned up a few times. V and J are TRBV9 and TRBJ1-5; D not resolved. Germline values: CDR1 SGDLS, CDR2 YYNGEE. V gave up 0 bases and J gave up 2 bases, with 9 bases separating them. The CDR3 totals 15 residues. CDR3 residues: CASSVGGNRNQPQHF. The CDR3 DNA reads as TGTGCCAGCAGCGTAGGAGGAAATCGCAATCAGCCCCAGCATTTT.

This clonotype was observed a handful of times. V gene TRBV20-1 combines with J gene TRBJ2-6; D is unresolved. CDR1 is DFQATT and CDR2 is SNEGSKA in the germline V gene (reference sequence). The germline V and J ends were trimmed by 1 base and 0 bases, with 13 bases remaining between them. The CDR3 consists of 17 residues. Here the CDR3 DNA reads TGCAGTGCTAGAGGCAACAGCTTAATCTCTGGGGCCAACGTCCTGACTTTC. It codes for CSARGNSLISGANVLTF.

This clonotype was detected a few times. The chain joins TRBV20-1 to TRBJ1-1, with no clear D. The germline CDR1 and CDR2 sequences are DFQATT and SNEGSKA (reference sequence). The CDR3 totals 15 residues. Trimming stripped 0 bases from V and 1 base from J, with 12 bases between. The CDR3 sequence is CSARDQGNGNTEAFF. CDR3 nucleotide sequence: TGCAGTGCTAGAGATCAAGGGAACGGGAACACTGAAGCTTTCTTT.

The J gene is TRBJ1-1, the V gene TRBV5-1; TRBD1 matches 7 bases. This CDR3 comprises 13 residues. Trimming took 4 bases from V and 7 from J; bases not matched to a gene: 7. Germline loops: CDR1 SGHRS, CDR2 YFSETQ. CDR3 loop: CASSRGTADEAFF. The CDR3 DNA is TGCGCCAGCAGCCGCGGGACAGCCGATGAAGCTTTCTTT.

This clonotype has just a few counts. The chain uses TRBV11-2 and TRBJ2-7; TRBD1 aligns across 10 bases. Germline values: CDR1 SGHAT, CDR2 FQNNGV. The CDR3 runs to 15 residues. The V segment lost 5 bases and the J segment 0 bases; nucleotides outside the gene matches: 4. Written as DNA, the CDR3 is TGTGCCAGCAGCCCGGGGACAGGGGCCTCCTACGAGCAGTACTTC. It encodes CASSPGTGASYEQYF.

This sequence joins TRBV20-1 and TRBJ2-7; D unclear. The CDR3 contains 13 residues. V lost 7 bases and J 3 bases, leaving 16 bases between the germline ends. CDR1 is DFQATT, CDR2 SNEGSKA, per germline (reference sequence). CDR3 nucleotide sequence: TGCAGTGTCCGACTCTTGACGGGCTACGAGCAGTACTTC. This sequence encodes CSVRLLTGYEQYF.

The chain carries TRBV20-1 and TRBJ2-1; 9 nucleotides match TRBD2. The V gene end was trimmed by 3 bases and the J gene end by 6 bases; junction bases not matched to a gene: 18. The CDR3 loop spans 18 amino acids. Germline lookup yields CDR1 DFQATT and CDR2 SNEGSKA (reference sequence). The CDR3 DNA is TGCAGTGCTAGTCCGGGTTTTGCGGGAGGGTATCACGGCAATGAGCAGTTCTTC. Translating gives CSASPGFAGGYHGNEQFF.

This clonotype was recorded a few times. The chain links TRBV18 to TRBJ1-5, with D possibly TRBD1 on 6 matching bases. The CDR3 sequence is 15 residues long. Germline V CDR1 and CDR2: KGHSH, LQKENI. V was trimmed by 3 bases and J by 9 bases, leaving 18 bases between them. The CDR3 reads CASSPQPGTMLPQHF. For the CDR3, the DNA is TGTGCCAGCTCACCTCAGCCCGGGACAATGTTGCCCCAGCATTTT.

The CDR3 reads CASKGQPNTGELFF. CDR3 nucleotide sequence: TGTGCCAGCAAAGGACAACCAAACACCGGGGAGCTGTTTTTT. V usage is TRBV27 and J usage is TRBJ2-2; weak D call: TRBD1 (5 bases). Trimming cost V 7 bases and J 2 bases, with 11 bases left between them. The CDR3 is 14 amino acids. Germline V gene data show CDR1 as MNHEY and CDR2 as SMNVEV (reference sequence).

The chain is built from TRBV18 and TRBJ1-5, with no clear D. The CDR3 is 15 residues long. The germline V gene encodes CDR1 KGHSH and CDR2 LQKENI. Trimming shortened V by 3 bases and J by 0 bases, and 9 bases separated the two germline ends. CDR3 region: CASSPFVGSNQPQHF. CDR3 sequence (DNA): TGTGCCAGCTCACCTTTTGTCGGTAGCAATCAGCCCCAGCATTTT.

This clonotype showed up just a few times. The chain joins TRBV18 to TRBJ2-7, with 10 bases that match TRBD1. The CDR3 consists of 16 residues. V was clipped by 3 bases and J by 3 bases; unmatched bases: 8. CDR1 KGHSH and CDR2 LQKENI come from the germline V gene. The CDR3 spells CASSPWGQGNNYEQYF. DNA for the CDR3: TGTGCCAGCTCACCTTGGGGACAGGGGAATAACTACGAGCAGTACTTC.

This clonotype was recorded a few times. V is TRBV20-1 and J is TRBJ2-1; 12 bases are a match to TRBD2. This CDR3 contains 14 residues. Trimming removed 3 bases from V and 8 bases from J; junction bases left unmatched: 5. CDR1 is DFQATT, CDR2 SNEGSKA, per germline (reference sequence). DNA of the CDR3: TGCAGTGCTAGGCCCGGGACTAGCGGGTATGAGCAGTTCTTC. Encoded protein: CSARPGTSGYEQFF.